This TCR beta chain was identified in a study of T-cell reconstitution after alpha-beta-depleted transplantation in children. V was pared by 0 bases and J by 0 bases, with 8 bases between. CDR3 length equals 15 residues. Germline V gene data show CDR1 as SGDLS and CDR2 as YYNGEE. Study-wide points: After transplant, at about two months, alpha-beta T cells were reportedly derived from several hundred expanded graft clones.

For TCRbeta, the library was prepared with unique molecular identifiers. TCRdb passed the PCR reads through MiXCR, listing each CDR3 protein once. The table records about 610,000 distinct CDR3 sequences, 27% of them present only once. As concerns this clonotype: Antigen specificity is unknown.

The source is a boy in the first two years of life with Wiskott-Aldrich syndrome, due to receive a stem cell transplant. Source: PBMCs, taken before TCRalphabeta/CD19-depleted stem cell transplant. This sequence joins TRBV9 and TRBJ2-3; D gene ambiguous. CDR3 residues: CASSVDGRSTDTQYF. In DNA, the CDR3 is TGTGCCAGCAGCGTAGACGGAAGGAGCACAGATACGCAGTATTTT.